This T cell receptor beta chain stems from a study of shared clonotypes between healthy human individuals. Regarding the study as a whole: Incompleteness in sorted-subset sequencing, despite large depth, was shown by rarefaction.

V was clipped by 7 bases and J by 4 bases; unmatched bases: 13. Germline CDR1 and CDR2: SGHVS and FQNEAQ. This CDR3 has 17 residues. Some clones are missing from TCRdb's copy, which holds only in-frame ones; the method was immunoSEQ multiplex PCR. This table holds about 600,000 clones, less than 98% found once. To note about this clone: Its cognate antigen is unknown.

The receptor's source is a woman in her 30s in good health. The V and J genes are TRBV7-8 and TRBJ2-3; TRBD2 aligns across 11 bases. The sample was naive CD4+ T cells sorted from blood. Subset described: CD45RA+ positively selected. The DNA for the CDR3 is TGTGCCAGCAACCCTGGGACTAGCGGACTCATAGCAGATACGCAGTATTTT. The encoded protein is CASNPGTSGLIADTQYF.